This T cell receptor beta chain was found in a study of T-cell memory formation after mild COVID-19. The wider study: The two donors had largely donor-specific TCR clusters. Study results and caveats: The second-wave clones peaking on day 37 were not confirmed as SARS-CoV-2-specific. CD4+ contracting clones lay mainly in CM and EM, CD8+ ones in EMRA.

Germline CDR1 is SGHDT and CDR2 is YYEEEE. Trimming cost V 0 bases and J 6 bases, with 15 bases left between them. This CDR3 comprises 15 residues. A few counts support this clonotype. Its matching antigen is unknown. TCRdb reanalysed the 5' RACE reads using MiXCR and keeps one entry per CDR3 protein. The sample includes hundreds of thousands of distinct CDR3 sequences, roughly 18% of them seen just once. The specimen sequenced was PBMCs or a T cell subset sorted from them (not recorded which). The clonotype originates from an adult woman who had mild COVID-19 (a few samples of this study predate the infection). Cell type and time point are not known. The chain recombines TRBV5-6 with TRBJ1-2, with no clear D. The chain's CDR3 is CASSLVSRQVDGYTF. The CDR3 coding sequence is TGTGCCAGCAGCTTGGTATCCCGGCAGGTGGATGGCTACACCTTC.